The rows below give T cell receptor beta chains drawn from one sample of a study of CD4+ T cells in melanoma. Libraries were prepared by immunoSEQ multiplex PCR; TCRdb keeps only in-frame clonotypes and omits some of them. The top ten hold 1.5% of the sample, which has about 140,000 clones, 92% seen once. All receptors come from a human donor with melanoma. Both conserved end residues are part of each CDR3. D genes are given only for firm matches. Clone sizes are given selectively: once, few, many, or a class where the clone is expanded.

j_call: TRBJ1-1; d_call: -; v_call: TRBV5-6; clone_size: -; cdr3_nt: TGTGCCAGCACCGGGTTGAGGACTGAAGCTTTCTTT; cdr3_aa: CASTGLRTEAFF
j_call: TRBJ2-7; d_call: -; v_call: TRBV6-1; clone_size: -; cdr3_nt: TGTGCCAGCAGCCACAGGGAGGTCCTTTACGAGCAGTACTTC; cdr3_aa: CASSHREVLYEQYF
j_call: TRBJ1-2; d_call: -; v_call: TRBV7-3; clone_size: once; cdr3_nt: TGTGCCAGCAGCTTAAAGGGGGGGGGTGGCTACACCTTC; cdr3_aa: CASSLKGGGGYTF
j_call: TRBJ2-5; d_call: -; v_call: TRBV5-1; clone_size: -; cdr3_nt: TGCGCCAGCACAGGAGGAGGGGGGAACCAAGAGACCCAGTACTTC; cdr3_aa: CASTGGGGNQETQYF
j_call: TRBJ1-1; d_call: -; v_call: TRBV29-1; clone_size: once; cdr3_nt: TGCAGCGTCATAATTCCTCAGGGATCGAACACTGAAGCTTTCTTT; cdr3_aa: CSVIIPQGSNTEAFF
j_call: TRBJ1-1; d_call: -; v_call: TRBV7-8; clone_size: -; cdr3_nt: TGTGCCAGCAGCTTAGGACGGAAGAACACTGAAGCTTTCTTT; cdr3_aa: CASSLGRKNTEAFF
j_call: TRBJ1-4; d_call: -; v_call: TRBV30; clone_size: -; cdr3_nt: TGTGCCTGGAGTAAAAGCAGGGCGACTAATGAAAAACTGTTTTTT; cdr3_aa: CAWSKSRATNEKLFF
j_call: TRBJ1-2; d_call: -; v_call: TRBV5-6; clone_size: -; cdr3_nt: TGTGCCAGCAGCTTGGCCGTACAGGGCCTACATAACTATGGCTACACCTTC; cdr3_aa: CASSLAVQGLHNYGYTF
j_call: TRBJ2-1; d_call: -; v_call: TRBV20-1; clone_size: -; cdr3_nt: TGCAGTGCTAACAGGACCCAGTTCTTC; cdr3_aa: CSANRTQFF
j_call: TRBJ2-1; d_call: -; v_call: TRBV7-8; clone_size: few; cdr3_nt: TGTGCCAGCAGCTTTACCGGGACTGGGAACAATGAGCAGTTCTTC; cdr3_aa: CASSFTGTGNNEQFF
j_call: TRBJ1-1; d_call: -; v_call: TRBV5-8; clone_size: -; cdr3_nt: TGTGCCAGCAGCCTACGGGGGGCGGACACTGAAGCTTTCTTT; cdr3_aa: CASSLRGADTEAFF
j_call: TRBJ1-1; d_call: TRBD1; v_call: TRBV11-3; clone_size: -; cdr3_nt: TGTGCCAGCAGCTTCTTAACAGGGGCTGAAGCTTTCTTT; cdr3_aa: CASSFLTGAEAFF
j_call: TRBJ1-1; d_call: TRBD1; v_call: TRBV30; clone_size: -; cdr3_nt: TGTGCCTGGAGTGGGGGGACAGTGAACACTGAAGCTTTCTTT; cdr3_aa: CAWSGGTVNTEAFF
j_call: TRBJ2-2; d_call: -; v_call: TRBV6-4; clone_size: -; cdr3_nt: TGTGCCAGCAGCCGGGACACAAACACCGGGGAGCTGTTTTTT; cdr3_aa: CASSRDTNTGELFF